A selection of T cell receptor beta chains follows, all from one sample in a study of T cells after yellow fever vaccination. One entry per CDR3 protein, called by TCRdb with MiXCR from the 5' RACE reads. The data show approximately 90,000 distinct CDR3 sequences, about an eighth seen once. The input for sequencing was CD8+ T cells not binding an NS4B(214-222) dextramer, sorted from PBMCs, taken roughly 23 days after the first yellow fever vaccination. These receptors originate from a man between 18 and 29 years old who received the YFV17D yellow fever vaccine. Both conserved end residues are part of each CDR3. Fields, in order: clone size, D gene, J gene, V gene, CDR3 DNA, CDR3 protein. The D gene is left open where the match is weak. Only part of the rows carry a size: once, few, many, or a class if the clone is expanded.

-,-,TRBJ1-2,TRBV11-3,TGTGCCAGCAGCTTAGCAGGTACAGGGCGGCACTATGGCTACACCTTC,CASSLAGTGRHYGYTF
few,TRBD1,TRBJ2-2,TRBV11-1,TGTGCCAGCATCACCTCCATCAGGGGACAGGGGAGGTACACCGGGGAGCTGTTTTTT,CASITSIRGQGRYTGELFF
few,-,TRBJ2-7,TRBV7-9,TGTGCCAGCAGCTTAGCTTCCGGGGATGACGAGCAGTACTTC,CASSLASGDDEQYF
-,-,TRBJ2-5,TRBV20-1,TGCAGTGCTAGAGATTCAGGGAACCAAGAGACCCAGTACTTC,CSARDSGNQETQYF
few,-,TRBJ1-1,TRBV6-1,TGTGCCAGCAGCTCTCTACCGCCCGGGGACGGAATGAACACTGAAGCTTTCTTT,CASSSLPPGDGMNTEAFF
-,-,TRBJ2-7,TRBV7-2,TGTGCCAGCAGCTTACTTGGTTTCCGGGAGCAGTACTTC,CASSLLGFREQYF
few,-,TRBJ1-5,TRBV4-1,TGCGCCAGCAGCCAAGCCGGGGGCAATCAGCCCCAGCATTTT,CASSQAGGNQPQHF
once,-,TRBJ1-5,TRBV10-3,TGTGCCATCAGTGAGTCGAATTCGATAGTTGAGCCCCAGCATTTT,CAISESNSIVEPQHF
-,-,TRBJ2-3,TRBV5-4,TGTGCCAGCAGCTCATGGAGTTCAGGCACAGATACGCAGTATTTT,CASSSWSSGTDTQYF
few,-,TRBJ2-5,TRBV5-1,TGCGCCAGCAGCCCACTAAGATGGGAGACCCAGTACTTC,CASSPLRWETQYF
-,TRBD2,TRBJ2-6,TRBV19,TGTGCCAGTAGTACTAGCGGGGGTTGGACTGGGGCCAACGTCCTGACTTTC,CASSTSGGWTGANVLTF
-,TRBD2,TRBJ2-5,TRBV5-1,TGCGCCAGCAGCTTGTTCCCCTTAGCGGGGTCCCAAGAGACCCAGTACTTC,CASSLFPLAGSQETQYF
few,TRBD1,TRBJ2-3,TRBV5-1,TGCGCCAGCAGCTCTGGACAGGGGGCTGATACGCAGTATTTT,CASSSGQGADTQYF
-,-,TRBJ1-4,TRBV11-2,TGTGCCAGCAGCTTAAATGAAAAACTGTTTTTT,CASSLNEKLFF
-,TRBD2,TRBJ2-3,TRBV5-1,TGCGCCAGCAGCTCTGGACTAGCGGGTAACACAGATACGCAGTATTTT,CASSSGLAGNTDTQYF
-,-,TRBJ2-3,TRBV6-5,TGTGCCAGCAGTTACTCAGGCGGGGGCCTCTACACAGATACGCAGTATTTT,CASSYSGGGLYTDTQYF
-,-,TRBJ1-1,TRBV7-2,TGTGCCAGCAGCCCCAGGATGGAGATGAACACTGAAGCTTTCTTT,CASSPRMEMNTEAFF
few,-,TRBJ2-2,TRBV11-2,TGTGCCAGCAGCTCAACCGCGGGAACCGGGGAGCTGTTTTTT,CASSSTAGTGELFF
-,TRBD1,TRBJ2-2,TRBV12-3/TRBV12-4,TGTGCCAGCAGTTTAGGCCACAGGGGAACCGGGGAGCTGTTTTTT,CASSLGHRGTGELFF
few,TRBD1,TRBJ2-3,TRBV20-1,TGCAGTGCCACGGACAGGAGCACAGATACGCAGTATTTT,CSATDRSTDTQYF
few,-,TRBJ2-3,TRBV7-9,TGTGCCAGCAGCCGAATCGAGAATGCAGATACGCAGTATTTT,CASSRIENADTQYF
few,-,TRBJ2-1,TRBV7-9,TGTGCCAGCACCGACTTAGCGGCCTACAATGAGCAGTTCTTC,CASTDLAAYNEQFF
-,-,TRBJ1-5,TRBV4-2,TGTGCCAGCAGCCAAGGAGGACTTAGCAATCAGCCCCAGCATTTT,CASSQGGLSNQPQHF
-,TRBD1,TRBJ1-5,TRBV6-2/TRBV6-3,TGTGCCAGCAGTCTTTATTTTGGGACAGGCAATCAGCCCCAGCATTTT,CASSLYFGTGNQPQHF
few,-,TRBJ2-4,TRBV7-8,TGTGCCAGCAGCTTAGTTCGTAGCGGATTAGCCAAAAACATTCAGTACTTC,CASSLVRSGLAKNIQYF
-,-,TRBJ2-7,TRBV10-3,TGTGCCATCAGTGAGTTTGGGACGTCGTACGAGCAGTACTTC,CAISEFGTSYEQYF
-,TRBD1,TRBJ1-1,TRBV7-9,TGTGCCAGCAGCTTAGGTACCACAGGGGGCATGAACACTGAAGCTTTCTTT,CASSLGTTGGMNTEAFF
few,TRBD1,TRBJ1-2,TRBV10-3,TGTGCCATCAGTGGGACAGGGCTTAACTATGGCTACACCTTC,CAISGTGLNYGYTF
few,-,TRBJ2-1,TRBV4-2,TGTGCCAGCAGCCAAATCCTTTTGAGGGGGGGCATCAATGAGCAGTTCTTC,CASSQILLRGGINEQFF
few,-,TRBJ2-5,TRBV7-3,TGTGCCAGCAGCTTAGAGGGGCTAGCAAGAGAGACCCAGTACTTC,CASSLEGLARETQYF
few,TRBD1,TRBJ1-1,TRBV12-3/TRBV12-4,TGTGCCAGCAGATCGGGACAGGGGAACACTGAAGCTTTCTTT,CASRSGQGNTEAFF
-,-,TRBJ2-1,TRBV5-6,TGTGCCAGCAGCTGGGGAGGGGGGGAAAAGTTCTTC,CASSWGGGEKFF
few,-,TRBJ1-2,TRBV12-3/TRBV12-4,TGTGCCAGCAGTTTGGCGGGGGTCCTTAACTATGGCTACACCTTC,CASSLAGVLNYGYTF
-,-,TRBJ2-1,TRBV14,TGTGCCAGCAGCCCTACGGCCTTTTCCTACAATGAGCAGTTCTTC,CASSPTAFSYNEQFF
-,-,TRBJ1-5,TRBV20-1,TGCAGTGCTAGAGATCTGGGGGATAGCAATCAGCCCCAGCATTTT,CSARDLGDSNQPQHF
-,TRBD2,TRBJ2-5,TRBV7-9,TGTGCCAGCAGTCACATACTAGCGAGGACCCAGTACTTC,CASSHILARTQYF
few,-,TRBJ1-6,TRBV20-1,TGCAGTGCGATGGACCTCGGGCCGTTGGGACCCCTCCACTTT,CSAMDLGPLGPLHF
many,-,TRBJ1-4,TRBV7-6,TGTGCCAGCAGCTTAGCGCCTGAGGGGGGAAAACTGTTTTTT,CASSLAPEGGKLFF
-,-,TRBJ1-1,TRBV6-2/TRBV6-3,TGTGCCAGCACACTTGGAGGGGTGGGTGAAGCTTTCTTT,CASTLGGVGEAFF
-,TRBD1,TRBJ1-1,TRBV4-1,TGCGCCAGCAGCCAGTGGGACAGGGGGACTGAAGCTTTCTTT,CASSQWDRGTEAFF
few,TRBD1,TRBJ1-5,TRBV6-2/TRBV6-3,TGTGCCAGCAGCCCAGGGGGCGCGGGCAATCAGCCCCAGCATTTT,CASSPGGAGNQPQHF